This TCR beta chain was sequenced during a study of cytomegalovirus exposure and HLA in healthy donors. Regarding this clone: The target antigen is unknown.

General observations from the study: As immune exposure information, only CMV serostatus was available. In a later analysis, a missense DCLRE1C variant was linked to TCR beta V- and J-gene trimming. In a later analysis, donors in an Asian-associated ancestry cluster reportedly had fewer N-insertions in productive TCRs than the cohort mean.

60 Vbeta and 13 Jbeta primers were used in PCR. Sequencing was performed with immunoSEQ multiplex PCR; in TCRdb, only in-frame clones are kept and a portion is missing. The sample has some 150,000 clones, roughly three quarters seen once. V was shortened by 4 bases and J by 4 bases, with 16 bases between the two germline ends. This CDR3 has 15 amino acids. Germline loops: CDR1 MDHEN, CDR2 SYDVKM. The sequence derives from a man younger than 35 in good health and CMV-seronegative. The gene calls are TRBV28 and TRBJ1-1; a possible D gene is TRBD1 (6 bases). The sample taken for sequencing was PBMCs. The CDR3 DNA reads as TGTGCCAGCAGTTCCACAGGGAGCTCGGGCACTGAAGCTTTCTTT. Its protein is CASSSTGSSGTEAFF.